This T cell receptor (beta chain) is from a study of cytomegalovirus exposure and HLA in healthy donors. Points from the study as a whole: There were 150 or so TCR beta chains listed as cytomegalovirus-associated.

Libraries were prepared by immunoSEQ multiplex PCR; TCRdb keeps only in-frame clonotypes and omits some of them. Counted here are 110,000 or so clones, about 84% occurring once; the ten biggest clones make up nearly 5%. Germline CDR1 and CDR2: ENHRY and SYGVKD. Losses at the gene ends were 6 bases for V and 5 bases for J; bases not matched to a gene: 7. The CDR3 runs 14 residues. Points on this clone: No antigen is known for it.

The clonotype originates from a man aged 18 to 35 in good health and CMV-seronegative. The sequenced material came from PBMCs. The chain combines TRBV10-3 with TRBJ1-5, with TRBD1 matching 7 bases. The CDR3: CAIRGDRNDQPQHF. As DNA, the CDR3 is TGTGCCATCAGGGGGGACAGAAATGATCAGCCCCAGCATTTT.